This T cell receptor beta chain was captured by sequencing in a study of blood T cells in healthy people across ages. The sample holds a few counts of this clonotype. The germline gives CDR1 SGHTA, CDR2 FQGNSA. V was cut by 5 bases and J by 0 bases, with 14 bases left in between. This CDR3 is 16 amino acids long. Every donor provided 7.5 to 10 milliliters of peripheral blood. Primed by a sample-barcoded 5' primer and a J-beta primer mix, a second PCR proceeded for about 6 to 12 cycles. TCRdb independently ran MiXCR on the 5' RACE reads; one entry per CDR3 protein. Here the sample spans around 650,000 distinct CDR3 sequences, 32% being singletons.

Sequenced material: blood. The V call is TRBV7-2, the J call TRBJ2-4, with D maybe TRBD2 (6 bases). The receptor was derived from a woman older than 75 in good health. As DNA, the CDR3 is TGTGCCAGCAGCCAGCCGGGGGAACTAGCCAAAAACATTCAGTACTTC. Protein sequence: CASSQPGELAKNIQYF. The full variable domain, rest sourced from reference TRBV7-2 and TRBJ2-4, is GAGVSQSPSNKVTEKGKDVELRCDPISGHTALYWYRQSLGQGLEFLIYFQGNSAPDKSGLPSDRFSAERTGGSVSTLTIQRTQQEDSAVYLCASSQPGELAKNIQYFGAGTRLSVL.